The entry below gives a single T cell receptor (beta chain) sequence along with its context. Which antigen it targets is not known. The sample holds no much larger clone one base away, and base qualities are not on file. RNA was extracted with the RNeasy kit and 0.5 to 1 ug was reverse transcribed using random hexamers. The immunoSEQ multiplex PCR assay, which covers 54 Vbeta and 13 Jbeta segments, was used to amplify TCR beta CDR3 regions. To correct PCR amplification bias, a synthetic template baseline was used for both primer optimization and computational correction. In the original analysis: Only productive sequences were kept, with reads annotated to V, D and J genes according to IMGT and analyzed in immunoSEQ Analyzer. Clonality was computed as one minus Shannon entropy normalized by log2 of the number of productive unique sequences. For each patient and control, public and private clones were evaluated among the 100 most prevalent clones. Susac-specific clones were defined as absent from healthy and MS cohorts, 1052 published viral clones and other ImmuneACCESS disease sequences. TCRdb's own reprocessing of the public reads used fastp at Q25 and MiXCR and kept productive beta chains. Entries that share a CDR3 protein sequence are merged under the most common genes and DNA. The V and J calls and clone size are TCRdb's, not the authors'. This sample has about 250,000 distinct CDR3 sequences in its table, and around 95% of those were observed once. The ten largest clones capture 0.06% to 0.08% of the sample.

High-throughput TCR beta sequencing profiled peripheral blood CD8+ and CD4+ T cells from healthy donors, Susac syndrome patients and multiple sclerosis patients. The multiple sclerosis controls were treatment-naive patients who had stable or active relapsing-remitting disease and met the revised McDonald criteria. CD8+ TEMRA cells were enriched by FACS, while bulk CD8+ and CD4+ T cells were purified by magnetic negative isolation. Blood was drawn into EDTA tubes, processed within 24 hours, and PBMCs were isolated by density gradient centrifugation. PBMCs intended for TCR sequencing were cryopreserved in liquid nitrogen and thawed later in a water bath at 37 degrees C. Purity of sorted or isolated CD4+, CD8+ and CD8+ TEMRA cells was at least 90%. Measured from the cysteine to the phenylalanine, the CDR3 is 13 residues long. The entry retains the CDR3 DNA only, 39 bases that are in frame from base 1. At the junction V is shortened by 4 bases and J by 7 bases, with 16 bases in between. The CDR1 and CDR2 encoded by the germline V gene (reference sequence) are GTSNPN and SVGIG.

These data are taken from a study of CD8 T cells in Susac syndrome (dated by TCRdb to the late 2010s). Broadly, across the study: Repertoire sequencing was used to test whether CD8+ T cell activation and differentiation in Susac syndrome was antigen driven. General conclusions and limits of the study: The TCR sequencing and HLA analysis was acknowledged to have included a relatively small number of individuals.

The sequencing input was CD4+ T cells from PBMCs. This receptor chain uses TRBV30 and TRBJ2-5; no D gene can be assigned with confidence. The TCR comes from a human donor with multiple sclerosis. CDR3 protein: CAWKAVTGGTQYF. In nucleotides, the sequence is TGTGCCTGGAAAGCCGTCACCGGCGGGACCCAGTACTTC. Outside the CDR3, residues come from the reference TRBV30 and TRBJ2-5 proteins, so the full variable domain is: SQTIHQWPATLVQPVGSPLSLECTVEGTSNPNLYWYRQAAGRGLQLLFYSVGIGQISSEVPQNLSASRPQDRQFILSSKKLLLSDSGFYLCAWKAVTGGTQYFGPGTRLLVL.